This T cell receptor (beta chain) was retrieved from a study of blood T cell repertoires in COVID-19. The wider study: The origin of the acute and convalescent COVID-19 samples was the United States, Italy and Spain.

The V gene lost 2 bases and the J gene lost 0 bases, with 11 bases spanning the gap. CDR3 length: 16 amino acids. Per germline, CDR1 MRHNA and CDR2 SNTAGT. TCRdb keeps only in-frame clones here, not all; method: immunoSEQ multiplex PCR. The top ten hold about 14% of the sample, which has tens of thousands of clones, about 86% seen once. This TCR came from a human donor in a cohort sampled during active COVID-19. Sequenced sample: peripheral blood. The chain carries TRBV6-4 and TRBJ2-1; D possibly corresponds to TRBD1 (5 bases). CDR3 protein: CASSDGYRSSYNEQFF. In DNA, the CDR3 is TGTGCCAGCAGTGACGGTTACAGGAGCTCCTACAATGAGCAGTTCTTC.